This T cell receptor beta chain appears in the sequencing data of a study of T cell repertoires in cytomegalovirus infection. Study results and limitations: The ex vivo response was dominated by HLA-C-restricted CMV-specific TCR beta clonotypes.

Trimming stripped 1 base from V and 3 bases from J, with 10 bases between. From germline, CDR1 is ENHRY and CDR2 SYGVKD. This CDR3 has 14 residues. TCRdb re-derived calls from the reads in MiXCR, one entry per CDR3 protein. The data hold a few hundred thousand distinct CDR3 sequences, with roughly 17% observed a single time. Points on this clonotype: Antigen specificity is unknown.

The V gene is TRBV10-3, the J gene TRBJ2-7; weak D call: TRBD2 (6 bases). This TCR was recovered from a human donor in good health (CMV status not recorded). Some clones in this sample may be carry-over from other donors' samples. The sample was PBMCs. This CDR3 reads CAISELGLNYEQYF. DNA for the CDR3: TGTGCCATCAGTGAGTTGGGACTGAACTACGAGCAGTACTTC.